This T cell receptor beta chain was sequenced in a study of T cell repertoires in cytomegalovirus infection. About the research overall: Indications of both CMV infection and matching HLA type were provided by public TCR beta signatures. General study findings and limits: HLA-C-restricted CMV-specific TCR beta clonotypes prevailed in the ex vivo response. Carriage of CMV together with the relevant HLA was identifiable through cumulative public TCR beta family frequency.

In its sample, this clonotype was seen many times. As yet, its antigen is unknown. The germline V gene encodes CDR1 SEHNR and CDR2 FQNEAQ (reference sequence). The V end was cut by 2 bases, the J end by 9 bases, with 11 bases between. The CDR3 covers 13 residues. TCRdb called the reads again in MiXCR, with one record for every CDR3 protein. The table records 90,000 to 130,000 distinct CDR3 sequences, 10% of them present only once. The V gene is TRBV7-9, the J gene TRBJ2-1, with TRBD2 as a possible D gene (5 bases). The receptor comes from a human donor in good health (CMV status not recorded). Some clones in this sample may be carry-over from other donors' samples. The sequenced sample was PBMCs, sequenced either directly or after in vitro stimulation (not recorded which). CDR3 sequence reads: CASSLRWEREQFF. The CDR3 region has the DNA TGTGCCAGCAGCTTACGGTGGGAGCGTGAGCAGTTCTTC.